The clone carrying this T cell receptor (beta chain) has just one count. Its antigen is currently unknown. TCRdb's copy holds only in-frame clones and misses some; the assay was immunoSEQ multiplex PCR. Of some 9,900 clones detected, 78% appear once; the ten largest clones hold approximately 4.4%. The data belong to a study of immune evolution from preneoplasia to lung adenocarcinoma. CDR1 is SEHNR, CDR2 FQNEAQ, per germline (reference sequence). The V end lost 4 bases, the J end lost 2 bases, and 12 bases lay between the germline ends. The length of the CDR3 is 14 residues. General study findings and limits: Top clone frequencies peaked in normal lung, apparently declining through invasive adenocarcinoma.

The clonotype was recovered from a person between 65 and 79 years old with lung adenocarcinoma. The chain joins TRBV7-9 to TRBJ2-7, with D hard to call. The material sequenced was FFPE minimally invasive lung adenocarcinoma tissue. The DNA of the CDR3 is TGTGCCAGCAGCTCCCAGAACACTGCCTACGAGCAGTACTTC. Translated, it gives CASSSQNTAYEQYF.